What follows are 20 T cell receptor beta chains derived from one specimen sequenced in a study of CD8 T cells in Susac syndrome. cDNA came from about 0.5 to 1 ug RNA primed by random hexamers. TCRdb redid the calling of the immunoSEQ multiplex PCR reads with MiXCR, one entry per CDR3 protein. Altogether 250,000 to 300,000 distinct CDR3 sequences are present, approximately 90% being singletons, with the ten largest covering about 0.17%. The specimen sequenced was CD8+ T cells from PBMCs. The receptors shown here come from a human donor with multiple sclerosis.

The V gene is TRBV20-1, the J gene TRBJ2-1; TRBD2 matches at 8 bases. Per the germline V gene, CDR1 is DFQATT and CDR2 is SNEGSKA (reference sequence). V lost 2 bases and J lost 4; bases outside the gene matches: 10. CDR3 length: 16 amino acids. CDR3 bases: TGCAGTGCTAGATCAGGCAGGGGACTAGAGTACAATGAGCAGTTCTTC. It is translated as CSARSGRGLEYNEQFF.

The V and J genes are TRBV10-3 and TRBJ2-1, with D maybe TRBD1 (7 bases). CDR1 is ENHRY and CDR2 is SYGVKD in the germline V gene. There are 16 residues in the CDR3. V was shortened by 8 bases and J by 4 bases, with 21 bases between the two germline ends. The CDR3 coding sequence is TGTGCCATCCACTCCGGGGAGGAGGGGGCATACAATGAGCAGTTCTTC. This sequence encodes CAIHSGEEGAYNEQFF.

The J gene is TRBJ1-5, the V gene TRBV20-1; 8 nucleotides align to TRBD1. The trim removed 0 bases at V and 2 bases at J, leaving 12 bases unmatched. The CDR3 extends over 18 amino acids. The germline CDR1 and CDR2 sequences are DFQATT and SNEGSKA (reference sequence). The CDR3 sequence is CSARDANPGQVGNQPQHF. The CDR3 bases are TGCAGTGCTAGAGACGCTAATCCGGGACAGGTGGGCAATCAGCCCCAGCATTTT.

J is TRBJ2-1 and V is TRBV20-1; TRBD1 aligns across 10 bases. The V gene end was trimmed by 4 bases and the J gene end by 0 bases; junction bases not matched to a gene: 6. Germline CDR1 and CDR2: DFQATT and SNEGSKA (reference sequence). There are 16 residues in the CDR3. The CDR3 DNA sequence: TGCAGTGCTAAACCGGGACAGGGGCTCTCCTACAATGAGCAGTTCTTC. It codes for CSAKPGQGLSYNEQFF.

The chain carries TRBV27 and TRBJ2-7, with 13 bases identical to TRBD2. This CDR3 has 18 residues. In germline, CDR1 is MNHEY, CDR2 SMNVEV (reference sequence). The ends lost 2 bases at V and 4 bases at J; junction bases unmatched: 11. For the CDR3, the DNA is TGTGCCAGCAGTTTAAGTGCGCCGGGACTAGCGGGACGATACGAGCAGTACTTC. Residues: CASSLSAPGLAGRYEQYF.

This chain links TRBV29-1 with TRBJ2-7; the D gene could be TRBD1 or TRBD2 (6 bases each). Germline V gene data show CDR1 as SQVTM and CDR2 as ANQGSEA. The CDR3 extends over 13 amino acids. V lost 7 bases and J 2 bases, leaving 15 bases between the germline ends. CDR3 coding DNA: TGCAGCGCCTCGGGGGCAGGCGCCTACGAGCAGTACTTC. This gives the protein CSASGAGAYEQYF.

The chain is built from TRBV9 and TRBJ2-1; D not certain. V was clipped by 3 bases and J by 4 bases, with 20 bases between them. Per germline, CDR1 SGDLS and CDR2 YYNGEE. This CDR3 spans 17 amino acids. Written as DNA, the CDR3 is TGTGCCAGCAGCGCCACCCGGGCTGGCCTGGGTTACAATGAGCAGTTCTTC. Translating it yields CASSATRAGLGYNEQFF.

J is TRBJ2-2 and V is TRBV5-5; D gene uncertain. The ends were cut back, 2 bases at V and 4 bases at J, with 12 bases in the middle. The CDR3 length is 15 residues. Germline V CDR1 and CDR2: SGHKS, YYEKEE (reference sequence). This CDR3 reads CASSFEGIGTGELFF. CDR3 bases: TGTGCCAGCAGCTTTGAAGGAATTGGCACCGGGGAGCTGTTTTTT.

This chain joins TRBV4-2 and TRBJ2-7; 10 nucleotides match TRBD2. Losses at the gene ends were 0 bases for V and 6 bases for J; bases not matched to a gene: 5. CDR1 is LGHNA, CDR2 YNFKEQ, per germline. This CDR3 spans 15 amino acids. The CDR3 DNA reads TGTGCCAGCAGCCAAGACGCTAGCGGGAGTTCCGAGCAGTACTTC. Translation: CASSQDASGSSEQYF.

The V and J genes are TRBV4-3 and TRBJ2-7; D unclear. Germline assignment: CDR1 LGHNA and CDR2 YSLEER. The CDR3 is 13 residues long. Trimming cost V 4 bases and J 3 bases, with 10 bases left between them. The CDR3 here is CASSPNQYYEQYF. The CDR3 coding sequence is TGCGCCAGCAGCCCGAATCAGTACTACGAGCAGTACTTC.

This sequence joins TRBV7-9 and TRBJ2-1; a possible D gene is TRBD2 (5 bases). CDR3 length: 15 amino acids. CDR1 and CDR2 (germline): SEHNR, FQNEAQ (reference sequence). The V gene lost 6 bases and the J gene lost 1 base, with 13 bases spanning the gap. The CDR3 bases are TGTGCCAGCAGATATCTAGCCCCTTCCTACAATGAGCAGTTCTTC. It encodes CASRYLAPSYNEQFF.

V usage is TRBV23-1 and J usage is TRBJ2-5, with 10 bases identical to TRBD1. TRBV23-1 has ORF status, its function being uncertain. The CDR3 contains 16 residues. Losses at the gene ends were 0 bases for V and 2 bases for J; bases not matched to a gene: 3. The CDR3 loop is CASSQSWTGGQETQYF. The DNA of the CDR3 is TGCGCCAGCAGTCAATCGTGGACAGGGGGGCAAGAGACCCAGTACTTC.

This chain joins TRBV4-3 and TRBJ2-1, with 8 bases matching TRBD1. The CDR3 sequence is 16 residues long. CDR1 LGHNA and CDR2 YSLEER come from the germline V gene. Trimming took 4 bases from V and 1 from J; bases not matched to a gene: 6. As DNA, the CDR3 is TGCGCCAGCAGCCCGACAGGGGCATGGTCCTACAATGAGCAGTTCTTC. Translated: CASSPTGAWSYNEQFF.

The genes are TRBV27 and TRBJ2-2; D gene unclear. Germline V gene data show CDR1 as MNHEY and CDR2 as SMNVEV (reference sequence). The V gene lost 2 bases and the J gene lost 4 bases, with 8 bases spanning the gap. The CDR3 loop spans 14 amino acids. The chain's CDR3 is CASSLGRSTGELFF. CDR3 nucleotide sequence: TGTGCCAGCAGTTTAGGGCGGTCCACCGGGGAGCTGTTTTTT.

This sequence joins TRBV6-1 and TRBJ2-1; possible D gene TRBD1, 5 bases. There are 18 residues in the CDR3. Trimming left V 7 bases short and J 5 bases short, with 27 bases between. Germline V gene lookup returns CDR1 MNHNS and CDR2 SASEGT. Here the CDR3 DNA reads TGTGCCAGCACCCAACTGGGAACCACCCGGTCAGGGAACAATGAGCAGTTCTTC. This translates into CASTQLGTTRSGNNEQFF.

V is TRBV3-1 and J is TRBJ1-2; D is undetermined. This CDR3 contains 12 residues. Germline CDR1 LGHDT, CDR2 YNNKEL (reference sequence). V lost 0 bases and J 3 bases, leaving 2 bases between the germline ends. The CDR3 region has the DNA TGTGCCAGCAGCCAAGACCACTATGGCTACACCTTC. This gives the protein CASSQDHYGYTF. The whole variable domain, remainder taken from reference TRBV3-1 and TRBJ1-2, is DTAVSQTPKYLVTQMGNDKSIKCEQNLGHDTMYWYKQDSKKFLKIMFSYNNKELIINETVPNRFSPKSPDKAHLNLHINSLELGDSAVYFCASSQDHYGYTFGSGTRLTVV.

This chain links TRBV29-1 with TRBJ2-3, with D perhaps assigned TRBD1 or TRBD2 (5 bases each). The CDR3 length is 14 residues. CDR1 is SQVTM and CDR2 is ANQGSEA in the germline V gene. Trimming took off 4 bases at V and 2 bases at J, with 13 bases between the two ends. This CDR3 is CSVVVGTSTDTQYF. The CDR3 region has the DNA TGCAGCGTTGTCGTGGGGACCTCCACAGATACGCAGTATTTT.

This clonotype has just one count. CDR3 in DNA: TGCAGTGCTTTAGACAGGGGAGGGGCCAACGTCCTGACTTTC. It encodes CSALDRGGANVLTF. V is TRBV20-1 and J is TRBJ2-6, with TRBD1 identical over 8 bases. Germline V gene sequence: CDR1 DFQATT, CDR2 SNEGSKA (reference sequence). CDR3 size: 14 residues. The junction had 4 bases not matched to a gene; V was cut back by 5 bases and J by 4 bases.

This chain links TRBV27 with TRBJ2-1, with D perhaps given as TRBD1 or TRBD2 (6 bases each). Per germline, CDR1 MNHEY and CDR2 SMNVEV (reference sequence). V lost 6 bases and J 7 bases, leaving 10 bases between the germline ends. The CDR3 covers 12 residues. The CDR3 DNA follows: TGTGCCAGCAGCCAGGGGAGGAATGAGCAGTTCTTC. It codes for CASSQGRNEQFF.

The genes are TRBV7-9 and TRBJ2-1, with D perhaps TRBD2 (5 bases). This CDR3 contains 15 residues. In germline, CDR1 is SEHNR, CDR2 FQNEAQ (reference sequence). V was clipped by 7 bases and J by 0 bases, with 13 bases between them. CDR3 coding DNA: TGTGCCAGCAACCCGTTGGGGAGCTCCTACAATGAGCAGTTCTTC. It translates to CASNPLGSSYNEQFF.